This TCR beta chain appears in the sequencing data of a study of beta chain features in type 1 diabetes. General study findings and limits: Sequencing used cDNA, and cells with high TCR expression could therefore be over-represented. The similarity of naive, central memory and Treg TCRB repertoires appeared greater among patients than among healthy donors. Shorter TCRB CDR3s, moderately but significantly so, were found in Type 1 diabetes patients in all four CD4+ subsets.

Details on this clone: The antigen is unknown.

Investigators reverse transcribed all isolated RNA, so they sequenced expressed TCRB transcripts. Data came from immunoSEQ multiplex PCR; TCRdb stores just in-frame clones and leaves some out. The sample has approximately 300,000 clones, roughly 11% seen once. Staining for CD45RO/CCR7/CD25/CD127/CD95/CD27 allowed sorting of CD4+ naive, central memory, regulatory and stem cell-like memory cells. The CDR3 totals 13 residues. V was cut by 6 bases and J by 0 bases, with 9 bases left in between. Per germline, CDR1 MNHEY and CDR2 SMNVEV (reference sequence). This clonotype was sampled from a woman aged 25 to 39 in good health. The chain is built from TRBV27 and TRBJ2-7; a weak D match, TRBD1 (6 bases). Specimen: naive CD4+ T cells from blood. CDR3 region: CASSRQASYEQYF. The CDR3 DNA reads as TGTGCCAGCAGCAGACAGGCCTCCTACGAGCAGTACTTC.